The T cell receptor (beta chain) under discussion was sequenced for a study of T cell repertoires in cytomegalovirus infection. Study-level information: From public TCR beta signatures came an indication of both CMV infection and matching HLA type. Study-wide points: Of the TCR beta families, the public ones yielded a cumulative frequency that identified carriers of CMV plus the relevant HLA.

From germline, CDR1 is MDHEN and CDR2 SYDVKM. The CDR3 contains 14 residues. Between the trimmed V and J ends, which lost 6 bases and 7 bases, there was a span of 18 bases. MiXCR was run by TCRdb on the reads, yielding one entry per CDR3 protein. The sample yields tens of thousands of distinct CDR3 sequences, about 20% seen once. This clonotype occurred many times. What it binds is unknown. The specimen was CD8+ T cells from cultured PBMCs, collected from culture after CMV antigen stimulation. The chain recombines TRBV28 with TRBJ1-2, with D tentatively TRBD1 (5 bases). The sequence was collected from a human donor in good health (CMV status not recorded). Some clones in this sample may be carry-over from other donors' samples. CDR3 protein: CASSRNAGRGGYTF. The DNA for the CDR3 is TGTGCCAGCAGCCGCAATGCAGGGCGAGGTGGCTACACCTTC.